This T cell receptor beta chain was sequenced for a study of blood T cell repertoires in COVID-19. Germline V gives CDR1 LGHDT, CDR2 YNNKEL (reference sequence). The CDR3 spans 17 residues. Unmatched junction bases numbered 11, after V lost 2 bases and J lost 4 bases. Participant-given clinical history determined each cohort assignment. Measured with immunoSEQ multiplex PCR; TCRdb has only the in-frame clones, and not every one. The data hold 400,000 to 450,000 clones, with less than 95% observed a single time. The sequence came from a man aged 18-30 years who had recovered from COVID-19. The chain recombines TRBV3-1 (or the pseudogene TRBV3-2) with TRBJ2-1, with 7 positions matching TRBD1. Material: PBMCs or T cells enriched from blood (not recorded which). The CDR3 DNA follows: TGTGCCAGCAGCCAAAACCTGGGACAGATCTCTTACAATGAGCAGTTCTTC. It yields the protein CASSQNLGQISYNEQFF.